This T cell receptor (beta chain) was found in a study of T cells in Graves' hyperthyroidism and ophthalmopathy. Turning to the study itself: Prior to any treatment, at the point of initial diagnosis, peripheral blood was collected. The study's findings and limits: Among clonotypes expanded in thyroid above 0.001, most were also found in blood. Classification by a 13 V-J model distinguished ophthalmopathy from stable hyperthyroidism.

Any patient presenting with uncontrolled infection, other autoimmune disease, pregnancy or lactation was left out. This CDR3 comprises 14 residues. Germline CDR1 MNHEY, CDR2 SMNVEV (reference sequence). The V end lost 4 bases, the J end lost 3 bases, and 10 bases lay between the germline ends. The investigators amplified TCR beta CDR3 regions from RNA transcripts. An initial round of RT-PCR targeting the TCR CDR3 relied on the HTBI primer set. TCRdb recomputed calls from the multiplex PCR reads with MiXCR, one row per CDR3 protein. The sample contains around 300,000 distinct CDR3 sequences, about an eighth of which appear only once. This clonotype was seen a few times. The target antigen is unknown.

The receptor was derived from a woman aged 40 to 50 with Graves' hyperthyroidism. The chain combines TRBV27 with TRBJ2-1, with D hard to call. The sequencing input was blood. The CDR3 sequence is CASSSLGIYNEQFF. In nucleotides, the CDR3 is TGTGCCAGCAGTTCGTTAGGTATCTACAATGAGCAGTTCTTC.